This T cell receptor beta chain was sequenced during a study of T cell responses to AZD1222 COVID-19 vaccine. Study-wide results and limits: Clonal diversity was possibly underestimated, and the donors were mostly white British, with more females. Sampled repertoires all dated from after the peak T cell response. Recipients of two AZD1222 doses showed rising Spike-specific TCR breadth and depth.

TCRdb's table, derived via immunoSEQ multiplex PCR, lists solely in-frame clones and lacks some. The sample shows more than 100,000 clones, roughly 90% of them seen only once. For this clone: The target antigen is unknown.

The length of the CDR3 is 15 residues. The germline CDR1 and CDR2 sequences are MDHEN and SYDVKM. V was clipped by 5 bases and J by 1 base, with 13 bases between them. The sequenced sample was peripheral blood, obtained on day 0 of AZD1222 vaccination. This chain links TRBV28 with TRBJ2-3; D uncertain. The origin of this receptor is an adult in good health. The CDR3 here is CASSRQLSGTDTQYF. CDR3 DNA sequence: TGTGCCAGCAGTCGACAATTGTCAGGCACAGATACGCAGTATTTT.